Following are 10 T cell receptor beta chains from one sample sequenced in a study of human T cells and chemical hapten exposure. Time point noted: pre-sensitization, week 0. Treatment meaning: therapeutic diphenylcyclopropenone sensitization with weekly scalp DPC. Using its own MiXCR run on the RACE reads, TCRdb lists one record per CDR3 protein. Of 300,000 to 450,000 distinct CDR3 sequences listed, approximately 5.1% are singletons. The material sequenced was whole blood, taken in connection with sensitization to the hapten diphenylcyclopropenone (DPC). The receptor set was obtained from a woman aged 45-59 years with alopecia areata. Some clones in this sample may be carry-over from other donors' samples.

This chain joins TRBV15 and TRBJ2-1, with D perhaps matching TRBD2 (5 bases). The CDR3 runs 12 residues. In germline, CDR1 is LNHNV, CDR2 YYDKDF (reference sequence). V lost 5 bases and J 9 bases, leaving 11 bases between the germline ends. CDR3 DNA sequence: TGTGCCACCAGCCCCGGAGAGGGTGAGCAGTTCTTC. Residues: CATSPGEGEQFF. The entire variable domain, with the rest obtained from reference TRBV15 and TRBJ2-1, is as follows: DAMVIQNPRYQVTQFGKPVTLSCSQTLNHNVMYWYQQKSSQAPKLLFHYYDKDFNNEADTPDNFQSRRPNTSFCFLDIRSPGLGDTAMYLCATSPGEGEQFFGPGTRLTVL.

This clonotype was observed at least ten times. The V and J genes are TRBV3-1 and TRBJ2-2, with TRBD2 matching 8 bases. Trimming removed 4 bases from V and 6 bases from J; junction bases left unmatched: 4. This CDR3 region has 14 residues. Germline CDR1 reads LGHDT; CDR2 reads YNNKEL (reference sequence). CDR3 region: CASSLGLAPGELFF. CDR3 DNA sequence: TGTGCCAGCAGCCTAGGACTAGCCCCCGGGGAGCTGTTTTTT.

This clonotype has a count of ten or more. V usage is TRBV30 and J usage is TRBJ1-5, with 7 bases lining up with TRBD1. With V trimmed by 2 bases and J by 1 base, 8 bases remained unmatched. The germline CDR1 and CDR2 sequences are GTSNPN and SVGIG (reference sequence). This CDR3 spans 16 amino acids. DNA of the CDR3: TGTGCCTGGAGTCCAGAGACAGGGAGGAGCAATCAGCCCCAGCATTTT. Protein sequence: CAWSPETGRSNQPQHF.

On this clonotype itself: A much more abundant neighbour one base away suggests this may be a read error. The CDR3 is CASSSSLRGRASDTQSF. The CDR3 DNA is TGCGCCAGCAGCTCATCTTTAAGGGGGAGGGCCTCGGATACGCAGTCTTTT. The chain combines TRBV5-1 with TRBJ2-3, with D perhaps TRBD2 (7 bases). The CDR3 has 17 amino acids. Germline CDR1 reads SGHRS; CDR2 reads YFSETQ. Filled out from reference TRBV5-1 and TRBJ2-3, the complete variable domain reads KAGVTQTPRYLIKTRGQQVTLSCSPISGHRSVSWYQQTPGQGLQFLFEYFSETQRNKGNFPGRFSGRQFSNSRSEMNVSTLELGDSALYLCASSSSLRGRASDTQSFGPGTRLTVL.

This clonotype was detected ten times or more. V gene TRBV4-3 combines with J gene TRBJ1-1; D is ambiguous. This CDR3 has 13 residues. Trimming removed 0 bases at V and 4 bases at J, with 6 bases between. Germline loops: CDR1 LGHNA, CDR2 YSLEER. Here the CDR3 reads CASSQEVRTEAFF. The CDR3 nucleotides read TGCGCCAGCAGCCAAGAAGTTCGCACTGAAGCTTTCTTT.

This chain links TRBV11-1 with TRBJ2-1; the D call may be TRBD1 or TRBD2 (6 bases each). V was pared by 5 bases and J by 4 bases, with 18 bases between. The CDR3 extends over 16 amino acids. Germline CDR1 SGHAT, CDR2 FQDESV (reference sequence). The CDR3 sequence: CASSDSEGEVYNEQFF. The CDR3 region has the DNA TGTGCCAGCAGCGATAGTGAGGGGGAGGTATACAATGAGCAGTTCTTC.

This clonotype appeared many times. This chain connects TRBV20-1 to TRBJ2-3, with D tentatively TRBD2 (5 bases). The V and J ends lost 3 bases and 6 bases respectively, with 19 bases between them. Germline loops: CDR1 DFQATT, CDR2 SNEGSKA (reference sequence). The CDR3 runs 15 residues. The CDR3 protein is CSASLANTKWDTQYF. The CDR3 DNA follows: TGCAGTGCTAGCTTAGCGAACACTAAATGGGATACGCAGTATTTT.

The chain links TRBV12-3 or TRBV12-4 to TRBJ1-6; D call uncertain. This CDR3 comprises 17 residues. V lost 1 base and J 5 bases, leaving 15 bases between the germline ends. As DNA, the CDR3 is TGTGCCAGCAGTTTAGAGTGGCCTACATCCGATAATTCACCCCTCCACTTT. Residues: CASSLEWPTSDNSPLHF.

This clonotype was counted ten times or more. This chain links TRBV4-3 with TRBJ2-3, with 11 bases fitting TRBD2. V lost 0 bases and J lost 3; bases outside the gene matches: 2. This CDR3 comprises 16 residues. Germline V lookup: CDR1 LGHNA, CDR2 YSLEER. CDR3 amino acids: CASSQEASGRTDTQYF. CDR3 in DNA: TGCGCCAGCAGCCAAGAGGCTAGCGGGAGGACAGATACGCAGTATTTT.

This clonotype was detected ten times or more. The chain recombines TRBV6-6 with TRBJ2-5, with D perhaps TRBD1 or TRBD2 (5 bases each). The CDR3 loop spans 16 amino acids. The ends were cut back, 2 bases at V and 5 bases at J, with 18 bases in the middle. Germline CDR1 reads MNHNY; CDR2 reads SVGAGI (reference sequence). CDR3 nucleotide sequence: TGTGCCAGCAGTTACACGACCCCGGGGCCCACGGAGACCCAGTACTTC. Amino acid sequence: CASSYTTPGPTETQYF.